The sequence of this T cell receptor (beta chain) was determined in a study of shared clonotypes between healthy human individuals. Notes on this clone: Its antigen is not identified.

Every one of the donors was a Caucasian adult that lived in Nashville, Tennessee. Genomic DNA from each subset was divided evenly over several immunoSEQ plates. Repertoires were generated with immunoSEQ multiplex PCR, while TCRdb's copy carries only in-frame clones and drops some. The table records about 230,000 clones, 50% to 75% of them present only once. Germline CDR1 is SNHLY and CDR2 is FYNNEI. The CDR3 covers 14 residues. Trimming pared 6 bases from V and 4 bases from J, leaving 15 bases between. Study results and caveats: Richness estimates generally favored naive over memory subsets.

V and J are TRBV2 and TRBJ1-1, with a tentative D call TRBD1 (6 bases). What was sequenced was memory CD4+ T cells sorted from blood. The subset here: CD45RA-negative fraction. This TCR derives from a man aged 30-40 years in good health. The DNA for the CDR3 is TGTGCCAGCAGGGGGCCAGGGGTGGCCACTGAAGCTTTCTTT. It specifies CASRGPGVATEAFF.